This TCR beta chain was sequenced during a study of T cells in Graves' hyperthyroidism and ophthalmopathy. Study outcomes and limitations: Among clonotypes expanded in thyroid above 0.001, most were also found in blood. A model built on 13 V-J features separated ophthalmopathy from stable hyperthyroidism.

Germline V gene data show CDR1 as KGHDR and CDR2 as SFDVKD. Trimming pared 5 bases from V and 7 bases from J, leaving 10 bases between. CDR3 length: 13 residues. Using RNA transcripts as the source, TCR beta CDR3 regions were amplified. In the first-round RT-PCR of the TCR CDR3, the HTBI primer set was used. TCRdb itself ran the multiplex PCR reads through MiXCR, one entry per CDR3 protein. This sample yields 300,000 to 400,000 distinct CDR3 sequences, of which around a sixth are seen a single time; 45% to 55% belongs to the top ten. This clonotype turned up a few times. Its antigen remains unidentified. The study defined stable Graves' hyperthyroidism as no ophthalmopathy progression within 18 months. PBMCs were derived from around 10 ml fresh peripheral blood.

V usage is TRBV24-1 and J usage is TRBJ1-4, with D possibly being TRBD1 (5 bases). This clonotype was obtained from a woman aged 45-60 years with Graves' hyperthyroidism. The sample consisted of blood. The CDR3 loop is CATSGGAGEKLFF. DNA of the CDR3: TGTGCCACCAGTGGAGGGGCGGGTGAAAAACTGTTTTTT.